This T cell receptor beta chain was documented in a study of control samples from healthy donors and cancer patients. Data came from immunoSEQ multiplex PCR; TCRdb stores just in-frame clones and leaves some out. Of 40,000 to 50,000 clones listed, approximately 82% were seen once; the top ten hold about half. Trimming cost V 7 bases and J 8 bases, with 20 bases left between them. CDR1 and CDR2 from the germline V gene are SQVTM and ANQGSEA. There are 14 residues in the CDR3. Sequencing used blood. The chain carries TRBV29-1 and TRBJ1-4, with D possibly being TRBD1 (5 bases). The TCR comes from a man aged 60 to 69 in good health. This CDR3 reads CSASRGVEGEKLFF. The CDR3, as DNA: TGCAGCGCCTCGCGGGGGGTGGAAGGCGAAAAACTGTTTTTT.